Listed below are T cell receptor beta chains from one sample, sequenced in a study of a mutant IDH1 vaccine in newly diagnosed glioma. Their antigen targets remain unknown. TCRdb's copy holds only in-frame clones and misses some; the assay was immunoSEQ multiplex PCR. The table lists some 56,000 clones, roughly 75% of them singletons, with 5.3% in the top ten. The sequenced sample was PBMCs, obtained from a glioma patient whose treatment included an IDH1 peptide vaccine. These receptors were taken from a man between 45 and 60 years old with glioma. Each CDR3 is given without its conserved first and last residue.

TRBJ2-7,TRBV29-1,11,SVSVPGQVQQY
TRBJ1-1,TRBV20-1,9,SASRNTEAF
TRBJ1-5,TRBV6-6,12,ASSNGGSNQPQH
TRBJ1-5,TRBV7-9,11,ASSLEGPQPQH
TRBJ1-4,TRBV18,10,ASSRLSEKLF
TRBJ2-5,TRBV11-2,12,ASSTGGEAETQY
TRBJ1-5,TRBV16,15,ASSDDLNRGSGQPQH
TRBJ1-1,TRBV2,11,ASSEDVRTEAF
TRBJ2-1,TRBV7-2,13,ASSVRSGGKSEQF
TRBJ2-4,TRBV5-1,16,ASSLAGGLRKAKNIQY
TRBJ1-2,TRBV7-2,13,ASSLWSGEDYGYT
TRBJ1-1,TRBV30,14,AWKEWQGVSSTEAF
TRBJ1-5,TRBV13,12,ASSLGQGKRPQH
TRBJ2-5,TRBV7-2,13,ASSSRLAGGETQY
TRBJ2-7,TRBV6-6,13,ASSPSKGGAGEQY
TRBJ1-5,TRBV6-4,14,ASTKKLDPGNQPQH
TRBJ2-4,TRBV5-6,14,ASSLWAIKQGNIQY
TRBJ1-2,TRBV7-8,17,ASSLARWDRGRQGYGYT